These T cell receptor beta chains were read from a single sample in a study of Ad26.COV2.S vaccination and SARS-CoV-2 variants. Clones were sequenced by immunoSEQ multiplex PCR, and TCRdb holds only the in-frame ones, with some missing. In the table there are roughly 140,000 clones, around 86% of which are singletons. This sample comprised peripheral blood, obtained after recovery from COVID-19. The receptors were gathered from a human donor who had recovered from COVID-19. Both conserved end residues are part of each CDR3. The D gene is left open where the match is weak. The listing skips clone size in some rows; elsewhere it reads once, few, many or a size class.

DNA: TGTGCCAGCAGTTTTGTGGGCGGCAGCGGCGTCTCCTACGAGCAGTACTTC
CDR3: CASSFVGGSGVSYEQYF
size: .
V: TRBV28
D: .
J: TRBJ2-7

DNA: TGTGCCAGCAGCCCCGGGGTAGTTCCCTACAATGAGCAGTTCTTC
CDR3: CASSPGVVPYNEQFF
size: .
V: TRBV7-2
D: .
J: TRBJ2-1

DNA: TGTGCCAGTACCCCGTTCTTTGGGACATCGCACTACACCTTC
CDR3: CASTPFFGTSHYTF
size: .
V: TRBV19
D: .
J: TRBJ1-2

DNA: TGTGCCAGCACCTCAGGGGATGACACTGAAGCTTTCTTT
CDR3: CASTSGDDTEAFF
size: .
V: TRBV13
D: .
J: TRBJ1-1

DNA: TGTGCCAGTAGTACCGGGACAGGGTTGACCGGGGAGCTGTTTTTT
CDR3: CASSTGTGLTGELFF
size: .
V: TRBV19
D: TRBD1
J: TRBJ2-2

DNA: TGTGCCTGGAGTCATGGCTCCGCAGATACGCAGTATTTT
CDR3: CAWSHGSADTQYF
size: .
V: TRBV30
D: .
J: TRBJ2-3

DNA: TGCGCCAGCAGCCAAGTAGCCAGGGGCGACGAGCAGTACTTC
CDR3: CASSQVARGDEQYF
size: .
V: TRBV4-3
D: .
J: TRBJ2-7

DNA: TGTGCCAGCAGAGGGAGACAAGACACAGATACGCAGTATTTT
CDR3: CASRGRQDTDTQYF
size: .
V: TRBV6-5
D: .
J: TRBJ2-3

DNA: TGTGCCAGCTCTAGCTCGGGAGTGATAGATACGCAGTATTTT
CDR3: CASSSSGVIDTQYF
size: once
V: TRBV28
D: .
J: TRBJ2-3

DNA: TGTGCCAGCAGAGATACAGGGGGTCTGTTTGGCTACACCTTC
CDR3: CASRDTGGLFGYTF
size: few
V: TRBV6-5
D: TRBD1
J: TRBJ1-2

DNA: TGTGCCAGCATGGGACTCCGCTCCTACGAGCAGTACTTC
CDR3: CASMGLRSYEQYF
size: .
V: TRBV25-1
D: .
J: TRBJ2-7

DNA: TGTGCCAGCGCCGGGACTAGCCGCAATGAGCAGTTCTTC
CDR3: CASAGTSRNEQFF
size: .
V: TRBV2
D: TRBD2
J: TRBJ2-1

DNA: TGTGCCAGCAGCCCGGACAGATACGAAGCTTTCTTT
CDR3: CASSPDRYEAFF
size: .
V: TRBV7-9
D: .
J: TRBJ1-1

DNA: TGTGCCAGCAGTCCTACCGACAGGGCGGAAGATCAGCCCCAGCATTTT
CDR3: CASSPTDRAEDQPQHF
size: .
V: TRBV28
D: TRBD1
J: TRBJ1-5

DNA: TGTGCCAGCTCTCCTACAGGGGACAATCAGCCCCAGCATTTT
CDR3: CASSPTGDNQPQHF
size: .
V: TRBV18
D: TRBD1
J: TRBJ1-5

DNA: TGTGCCAGCACTGGCAGACAGGGAGGAACGTCACCCCTCCACTTT
CDR3: CASTGRQGGTSPLHF
size: once
V: TRBV2
D: TRBD1
J: TRBJ1-6

DNA: TGTGCCAGCAGTACTAGCAGCGAAGAGACCCAGTACTTC
CDR3: CASSTSSEETQYF
size: .
V: TRBV11-3
D: .
J: TRBJ2-5

DNA: TGTGCCAGCACTCCTTCGGGGGGGGTGAACACTGAAGCTTTCTTT
CDR3: CASTPSGGVNTEAFF
size: .
V: TRBV28
D: .
J: TRBJ1-1

DNA: TGTGCCAGCAGCAAGGGACAACTTGGGTACACAGATACGCAGTATTTT
CDR3: CASSKGQLGYTDTQYF
size: once
V: TRBV11-2
D: .
J: TRBJ2-3

DNA: TGTGCCAGCAGCGACGGGACAGGACCTAATGAAAAACTGTTTTTT
CDR3: CASSDGTGPNEKLFF
size: .
V: TRBV5-6
D: TRBD1
J: TRBJ1-4

DNA: TGTGCCAGCAGCCCCGGACTCCTCAATCAGCCCCAGCATTTT
CDR3: CASSPGLLNQPQHF
size: few
V: TRBV27
D: .
J: TRBJ1-5

DNA: TGTGCCAGCAGTGCTCAACAGGGGTATAATTCACCCCTCCACTTT
CDR3: CASSAQQGYNSPLHF
size: .
V: TRBV2
D: TRBD1
J: TRBJ1-6

DNA: TGTGCCAGCAGTTCACCCGGACAGGATTGCCTCTACGAGCAGTACTTC
CDR3: CASSSPGQDCLYEQYF
size: .
V: TRBV3-1/TRBV3-2
D: TRBD1
J: TRBJ2-7

DNA: TGTGCCAGCAGCCCCAGGACAGGGATGGGTCCTGAAGCTTTCTTT
CDR3: CASSPRTGMGPEAFF
size: .
V: TRBV3-1/TRBV3-2
D: TRBD1
J: TRBJ1-1

DNA: TGTGCCAGCAGTTACCAGGGGAACTATGGCTACACCTTC
CDR3: CASSYQGNYGYTF
size: .
V: TRBV6-2/TRBV6-3
D: .
J: TRBJ1-2

DNA: TGTGCCAGCAGCCCATCAGGACTAGGGGAACAGCCCCAGCATTTT
CDR3: CASSPSGLGEQPQHF
size: few
V: TRBV6-4
D: .
J: TRBJ1-5

DNA: TGTGCCAGCAAACAGCCCTACACCGGGGAGCTGTTTTTT
CDR3: CASKQPYTGELFF
size: .
V: TRBV6-6
D: .
J: TRBJ2-2

DNA: TGTGCCTGGAGTGGATGGAACACCGGGGAGCTGTTTTTT
CDR3: CAWSGWNTGELFF
size: once
V: TRBV30
D: .
J: TRBJ2-2

DNA: TGTGCCAGCAGTGAATCACCGGGACAGGGGGCTGGACTTGGTGGCTACACCTTC
CDR3: CASSESPGQGAGLGGYTF
size: once
V: TRBV6-1
D: TRBD1
J: TRBJ1-2

DNA: TGCAGCGTGATGACAGGGATTAATGAAAAACTGTTTTTT
CDR3: CSVMTGINEKLFF
size: .
V: TRBV29-1
D: TRBD1
J: TRBJ1-4

DNA: TGTGCCAGCAGCTTGGGAGGGGGCGTAATGAACACTGAAGCTTTCTTT
CDR3: CASSLGGGVMNTEAFF
size: .
V: TRBV5-4
D: TRBD1
J: TRBJ1-1

DNA: TGCGCCAGCAGCCAAACGGGACAGTATCAGCCCCAGCATTTT
CDR3: CASSQTGQYQPQHF
size: .
V: TRBV4-1
D: TRBD1
J: TRBJ1-5

DNA: TGTGCCTGGTCTAGGGACAGTAAGAACACTGAAGCTTTCTTT
CDR3: CAWSRDSKNTEAFF
size: .
V: TRBV30
D: TRBD1
J: TRBJ1-1

DNA: TGTGCCAGCAGCTTAAAAAGTATCGACTATGGCTACACCTTC
CDR3: CASSLKSIDYGYTF
size: .
V: TRBV13
D: .
J: TRBJ1-2

DNA: TGTGCCAGCAGTTCGCCCCGGGCTAGGAAATCCTACGAGCAGTACTTC
CDR3: CASSSPRARKSYEQYF
size: .
V: TRBV28
D: .
J: TRBJ2-7

DNA: TGTGCCAGCAGCTTGAGGGGATCCAGCAATCAGCCCCAGCATTTT
CDR3: CASSLRGSSNQPQHF
size: .
V: TRBV5-6
D: .
J: TRBJ1-5

DNA: TGTGCCAGCAGTTATGAGCGGGGGGCCTCTTCCTACGAGCAGTACTTC
CDR3: CASSYERGASSYEQYF
size: .
V: TRBV6-2/TRBV6-3
D: TRBD2
J: TRBJ2-7

DNA: TGTGCCAGCAGTGAAAGGTTTCAAGAGACCCAGTACTTC
CDR3: CASSERFQETQYF
size: .
V: TRBV6-1
D: .
J: TRBJ2-5

DNA: TGTGCCAGCAGTTCAGGACAGGGGGATCGGAATGAGCAGTTCTTC
CDR3: CASSSGQGDRNEQFF
size: .
V: TRBV28
D: TRBD1
J: TRBJ2-1

DNA: TGTGCCAGCAGCTTAGGCGGGGGGGACGAGACCCAGTACTTC
CDR3: CASSLGGGDETQYF
size: .
V: TRBV7-2
D: TRBD2
J: TRBJ2-5

DNA: TGTGCCAGCAGCCCCGGGACAGGGGAAAGCACAGATACGCAGTATTTT
CDR3: CASSPGTGESTDTQYF
size: .
V: TRBV11-3
D: TRBD1
J: TRBJ2-3

DNA: TGTGCCAGCAGCTTGGCCGGGGACAGGGGTCGGTCTGGGGCCAACGTCCTGACTTTC
CDR3: CASSLAGDRGRSGANVLTF
size: .
V: TRBV5-6
D: TRBD1
J: TRBJ2-6

DNA: TGTGCCAGCAGCCAGCCCACAGATACGCAGTATTTT
CDR3: CASSQPTDTQYF
size: .
V: TRBV5-5
D: .
J: TRBJ2-3

DNA: TGTGCCTGGAGTCCCCACCCCACGGGACTAGTGGGCTACGAGCAGTACTTC
CDR3: CAWSPHPTGLVGYEQYF
size: .
V: TRBV30
D: TRBD2
J: TRBJ2-7

DNA: TGTGCCAGCAGCCAAGTAGGTGGGGCGGATACGCAGTATTTT
CDR3: CASSQVGGADTQYF
size: .
V: TRBV14
D: .
J: TRBJ2-3

DNA: TGTGCCAGCAGCTTAGGAGCGGGGGGCACTAGCACAGATACGCAGTATTTT
CDR3: CASSLGAGGTSTDTQYF
size: .
V: TRBV7-9
D: TRBD2
J: TRBJ2-3

DNA: TGTGCCAGCAGTTACCTGATGGAGGGGCAGCCCCAGCATTTT
CDR3: CASSYLMEGQPQHF
size: .
V: TRBV6-6
D: .
J: TRBJ1-5

DNA: TGTGCCAGCAGCACAACCGGGACAGAATACACAGATACGCAGTATTTT
CDR3: CASSTTGTEYTDTQYF
size: .
V: TRBV21-1
D: .
J: TRBJ2-3

DNA: TGTGCCAGCAGATTACAGGGCTTTGATCAGAAAGCTTTCTTT
CDR3: CASRLQGFDQKAFF
size: .
V: TRBV27
D: .
J: TRBJ1-1

DNA: TGTGCCAGCGGTGAGGGATTTGGGTTCTTC
CDR3: CASGEGFGFF
size: .
V: TRBV7-9
D: .
J: TRBJ2-1

DNA: TGTGCCAGCAGCTTTCGAGGATCTGGGGCCAACGTCCTGACTTTC
CDR3: CASSFRGSGANVLTF
size: .
V: TRBV11-2
D: .
J: TRBJ2-6

DNA: TGTGCCTGGAGTGTGCGGCAGGGGTATGGCTACACCTTC
CDR3: CAWSVRQGYGYTF
size: .
V: TRBV30
D: .
J: TRBJ1-2

DNA: TGCGCCAGCAGCCCGGGACAGGGGGCAGATACGCAGTATTTT
CDR3: CASSPGQGADTQYF
size: .
V: TRBV5-1
D: TRBD1
J: TRBJ2-3

DNA: TGCGCCAGCAGCCCGGTGCCCTTGGGTGGCGGGGGGCCCCCAGATACGCAGTATTTT
CDR3: CASSPVPLGGGGPPDTQYF
size: .
V: TRBV5-1
D: TRBD2
J: TRBJ2-3